This entry is about one TCR beta chain. Sequencing was performed with immunoSEQ multiplex PCR; in TCRdb, only in-frame clones are kept and a portion is missing. The sample has approximately 150,000 clones, 80% to 90% seen once; the top ten hold approximately 1.5%. The V gene's germline CDR1 is GTSNPN and CDR2 SVGIG (reference sequence). There are 11 residues in the CDR3. The V and J ends lost 3 bases and 9 bases respectively, with 9 bases between them. The data stem from a study of T cell responses to AZD1222 COVID-19 vaccine. This sequence originates from an adult in good health. Specimen: peripheral blood, collected on day 0 of AZD1222 vaccination. The rearrangement uses TRBV30 and TRBJ2-1; D not certain. CDR3 bases: TGTGCCTGGAGGAGGCTATTTGAGCAGTTCTTC. Its translation is CAWRRLFEQFF.